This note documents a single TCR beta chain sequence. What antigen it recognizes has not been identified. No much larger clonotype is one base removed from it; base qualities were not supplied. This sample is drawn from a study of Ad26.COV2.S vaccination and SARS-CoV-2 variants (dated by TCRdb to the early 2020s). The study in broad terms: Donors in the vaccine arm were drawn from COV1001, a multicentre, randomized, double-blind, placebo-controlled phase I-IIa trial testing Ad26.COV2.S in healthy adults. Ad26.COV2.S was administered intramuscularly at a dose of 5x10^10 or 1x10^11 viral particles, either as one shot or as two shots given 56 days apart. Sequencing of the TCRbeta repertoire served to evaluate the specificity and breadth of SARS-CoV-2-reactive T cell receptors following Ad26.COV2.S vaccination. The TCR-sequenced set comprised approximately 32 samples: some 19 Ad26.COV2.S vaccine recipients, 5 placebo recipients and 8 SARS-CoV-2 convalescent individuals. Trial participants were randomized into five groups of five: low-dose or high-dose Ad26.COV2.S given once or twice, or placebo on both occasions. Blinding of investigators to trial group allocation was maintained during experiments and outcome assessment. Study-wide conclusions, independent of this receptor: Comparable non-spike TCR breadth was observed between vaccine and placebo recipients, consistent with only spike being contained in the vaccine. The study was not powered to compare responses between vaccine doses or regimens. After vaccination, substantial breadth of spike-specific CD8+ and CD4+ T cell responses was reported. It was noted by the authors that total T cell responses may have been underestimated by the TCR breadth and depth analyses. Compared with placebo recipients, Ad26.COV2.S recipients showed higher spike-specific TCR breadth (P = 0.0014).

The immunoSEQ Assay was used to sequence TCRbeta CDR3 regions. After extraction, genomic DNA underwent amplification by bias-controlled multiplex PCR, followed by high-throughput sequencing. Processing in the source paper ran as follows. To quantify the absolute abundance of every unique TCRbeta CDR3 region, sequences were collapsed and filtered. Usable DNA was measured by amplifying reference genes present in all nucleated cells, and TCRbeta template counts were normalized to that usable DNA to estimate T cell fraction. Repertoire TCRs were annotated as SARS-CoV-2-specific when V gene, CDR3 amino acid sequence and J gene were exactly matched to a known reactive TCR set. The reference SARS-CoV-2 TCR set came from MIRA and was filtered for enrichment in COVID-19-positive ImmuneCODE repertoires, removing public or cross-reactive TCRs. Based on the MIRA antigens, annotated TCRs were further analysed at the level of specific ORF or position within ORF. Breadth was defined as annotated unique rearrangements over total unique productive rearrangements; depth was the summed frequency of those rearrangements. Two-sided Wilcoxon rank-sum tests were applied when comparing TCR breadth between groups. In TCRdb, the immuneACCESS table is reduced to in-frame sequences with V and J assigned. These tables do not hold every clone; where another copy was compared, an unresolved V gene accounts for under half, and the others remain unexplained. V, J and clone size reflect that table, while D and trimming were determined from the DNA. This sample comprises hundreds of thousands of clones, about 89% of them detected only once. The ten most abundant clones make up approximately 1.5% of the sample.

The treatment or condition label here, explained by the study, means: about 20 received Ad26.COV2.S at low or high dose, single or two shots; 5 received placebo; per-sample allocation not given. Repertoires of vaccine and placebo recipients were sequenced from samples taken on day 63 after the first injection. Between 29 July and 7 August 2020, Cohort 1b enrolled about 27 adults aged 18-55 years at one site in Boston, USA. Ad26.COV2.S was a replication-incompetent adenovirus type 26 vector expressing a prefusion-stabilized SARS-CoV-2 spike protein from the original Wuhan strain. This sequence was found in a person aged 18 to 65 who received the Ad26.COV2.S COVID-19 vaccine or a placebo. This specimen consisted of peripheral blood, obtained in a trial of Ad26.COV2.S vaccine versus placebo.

The CDR3 region: CASSVSGPSIGEQYF. In nucleotide form, the sequence is TGTGCCAGCAGTGTTTCGGGACCCTCGATCGGGGAGCAGTACTTC. This receptor chain uses TRBV25-1 and TRBJ2-7; the D element could tentatively be TRBD1 or TRBD2, as 5 bases agree for each. The CDR3 numbers 15 residues from cysteine through phenylalanine. The kept DNA is CDR3 alone, 45 bases in frame from the first base. V was cut back by 4 bases and J by 7 bases, leaving a gap of 20 bases between them. Taken from the germline V gene, the CDR1 and CDR2 loops are MGHDK and SYGVNS.